This T cell receptor beta chain was documented in a study of blood T cell repertoires in COVID-19. Across the study: Nucleic acid was either cDNA or gDNA, and it came from T cells, B-cell-depleted T cells, or PBMCs.

This clone was detected only once. The table came from immunoSEQ multiplex PCR; TCRdb's copy has only in-frame clones and leaves some out. Among 100,000 to 120,000 clones listed, roughly 85% were seen once. V lost 6 bases to trimming and J lost 2 bases; unmatched junction nucleotides: 9. The CDR3 totals 15 residues. In germline, CDR1 is ENHRY, CDR2 SYGVKD. This clonotype was obtained from a woman aged 55-69 years with COVID-19, enrolled during active disease. Sequencing used peripheral blood. This chain links TRBV10-3 with TRBJ1-2; 7 bases agree with TRBD1. CDR3: CAIRRGTEQNYGYTF. The CDR3 region has the DNA TGTGCCATCAGAAGAGGGACAGAACAAAACTATGGCTACACCTTC.